This TCR beta chain derives from a study of blood T cell repertoires in COVID-19. Germline V gene lookup returns CDR1 MDHEN and CDR2 SYDVKM. V was pared by 3 bases and J by 0 bases, with 12 bases between. CDR3 size: 16 residues. The method was immunoSEQ multiplex PCR; TCRdb's version includes in-frame clones alone and lacks a portion of them. The sample lists under 75,000 clones; roughly 91% were seen once. Sequenced input: peripheral blood. The TCR was taken from a young woman with acute or convalescent COVID-19. The V gene is TRBV28, the J gene TRBJ1-5, with D hard to call. CDR3 in DNA: TGTGCCAGCAGTTTTTACCGCGGGGATAGCAATCAGCCCCAGCATTTT. Encoded protein: CASSFYRGDSNQPQHF.